This T cell receptor (beta chain) is drawn from a study of T cell repertoires in cytomegalovirus infection. About the study: Well-studied HLA-B-restricted CMV epitopes were used in the study alongside recently identified HLA-C-restricted ones.

This CDR3 is 14 amino acids long. V was clipped by 8 bases and J by 6 bases, with 19 bases between them. The study, taken as a whole, reports: Cumulated frequencies of public TCR beta families served to identify carriers of CMV plus the relevant HLA.

MiXCR, run by TCRdb on the reads, gives a single entry per CDR3 protein. Altogether tens of thousands of distinct CDR3 sequences are present, approximately 46% being singletons, with the ten largest covering roughly 93%. Worth noting for this clonotype: What it binds is not known.

The genes are TRBV5-3 and TRBJ2-3, with D tentatively TRBD2 (5 bases). TRBV5-3 is an ORF; its function is uncertain. The sample in question was CD8+ T cells from cultured PBMCs, obtained from culture after CMV antigen stimulation. The TCR sequence derives from a human donor in good health (CMV status not recorded). Some clones in this sample may be carry-over from other donors' samples. CDR3 nucleotide sequence: TGTGCCAGCAGCCCGGAGGCGGGCGGGGATACGCAGTATTTT. It translates to CASSPEAGGDTQYF.